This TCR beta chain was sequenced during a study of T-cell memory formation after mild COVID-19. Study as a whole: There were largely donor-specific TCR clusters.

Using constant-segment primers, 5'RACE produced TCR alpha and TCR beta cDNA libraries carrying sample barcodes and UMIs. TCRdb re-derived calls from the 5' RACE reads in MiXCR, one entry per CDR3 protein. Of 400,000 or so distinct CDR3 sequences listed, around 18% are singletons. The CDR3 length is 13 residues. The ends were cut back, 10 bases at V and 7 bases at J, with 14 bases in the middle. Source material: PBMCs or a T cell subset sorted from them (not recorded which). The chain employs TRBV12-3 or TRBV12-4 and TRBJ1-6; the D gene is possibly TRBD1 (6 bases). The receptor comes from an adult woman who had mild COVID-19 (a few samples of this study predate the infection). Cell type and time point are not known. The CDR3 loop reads CATVAGVNSPLHF. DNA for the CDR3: TGTGCCACCGTAGCAGGGGTGAATTCACCCCTCCACTTT.